The clone carrying this TCR beta chain was recorded at least ten times. The antigen is not known. This record comes from a study of blood T cells in healthy people across ages. Findings of the study overall: PBMCs went unsorted, and a conclusive naive versus antigen-experienced comparison was therefore prevented. Whereas aged donors had fewer naive CD4+ cells, long-lived donors had more of them and higher diversity. One million T cells yielded diversity estimates that were considered underestimates.

V was clipped by 6 bases and J by 0 bases; unmatched bases: 5. Per germline, CDR1 MRHNA and CDR2 SNTAGT. CDR3 length: 15 residues. Together with a sample-barcoded 5' primer, a J-beta primer mix was included in a second PCR lasting roughly 6 to 12 cycles. Every cDNA was tagged by a template-switch adaptor with 12 random nucleotides. In TCRdb, the 5' RACE reads were re-called with MiXCR into one record per CDR3 protein. The sample contains around 670,000 distinct CDR3 sequences, about 28% of which appear only once. The clonotype comes from a woman older than 75 in good health. Sequencing was carried out using blood. The chain is built from TRBV6-4 and TRBJ2-3; TRBD2 agrees at 8 bases. DNA of the CDR3: TGTGCCAGCAGCCCACTAGCGGTTAGCACAGATACGCAGTATTTT. This sequence encodes CASSPLAVSTDTQYF.